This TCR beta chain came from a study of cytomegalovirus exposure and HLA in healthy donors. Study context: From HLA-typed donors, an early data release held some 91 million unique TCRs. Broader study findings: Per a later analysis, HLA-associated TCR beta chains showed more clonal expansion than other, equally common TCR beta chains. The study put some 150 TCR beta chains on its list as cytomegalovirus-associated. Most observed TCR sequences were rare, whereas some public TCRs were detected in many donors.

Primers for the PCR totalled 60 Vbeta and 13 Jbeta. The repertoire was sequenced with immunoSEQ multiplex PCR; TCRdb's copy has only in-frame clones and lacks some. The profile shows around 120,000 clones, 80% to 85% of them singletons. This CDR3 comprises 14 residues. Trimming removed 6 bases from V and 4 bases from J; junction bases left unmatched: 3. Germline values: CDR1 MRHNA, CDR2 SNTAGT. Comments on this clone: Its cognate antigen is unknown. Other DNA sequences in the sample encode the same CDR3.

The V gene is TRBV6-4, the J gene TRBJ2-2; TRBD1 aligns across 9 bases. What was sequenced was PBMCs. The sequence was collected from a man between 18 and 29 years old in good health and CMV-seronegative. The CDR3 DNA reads TGTGCCAGCAGGGGACAGGGAAGCACCGGGGAGCTGTTTTTT. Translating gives CASRGQGSTGELFF.